This TCR beta chain was found in a study of blood T cell repertoires in COVID-19. The overall study: Samples came from the United States, Italy and Spain, spanning acute and convalescent COVID-19. Sample material is recorded as cDNA or gDNA derived from T cells, B-cell-depleted T cells, or PBMCs.

Recruited during active infection, patients (from Seattle) were subsequently followed longitudinally. Per the authors' pipeline: Amplification of reference gene primers was used by the study to estimate nucleated cell counts. Generated by immunoSEQ multiplex PCR, the TCRdb table keeps only in-frame clones and is missing some. The DNA was the basis for D and trimming; V, J and clone size are from that table. The repertoire consists of around 130,000 clones, with around 89% occurring once and the leading ten covering about 2.5%. CDR3 length: 13 amino acids. CDR1 is LNHDA, CDR2 SQIVND, per germline (reference sequence). V shed 5 bases and J shed 11 bases, with 13 bases lying between them.

The genes are TRBV19 and TRBJ1-6, with TRBD1 as a possible D gene (5 bases). This receptor was obtained from a human donor with COVID-19, enrolled during active disease. The donor label of this sample is uncertain. The sample was peripheral blood. The CDR3 spells CASSLTSGPPLHF. The CDR3 DNA follows: TGTGCCAGTAGTCTAACTTCAGGGCCACCCCTCCACTTT. Variable domain in full (rest from reference TRBV19 and TRBJ1-6): DGGITQSPKYLFRKEGQNVTLSCEQNLNHDAMYWYRQDPGQGLRLIYYSQIVNDFQKGDIAEGYSVSREKKESFPLTVTSAQKNPTAFYLCASSLTSGPPLHFGNGTRLTVT.